The source of this TCR beta chain is a study of T cells in Graves' hyperthyroidism and ophthalmopathy. Germline-derived CDR1 and CDR2 are MDHEN and SYDVKM. This CDR3 spans 17 amino acids. V dropped 4 bases and J dropped 8 bases, with 24 bases sitting between them. Amplification yielded TCR beta CDR3 regions, with RNA transcripts as the source. HTBI primers were used for first-round RT-PCR of the TCR CDR3. TCRdb reanalysed the multiplex PCR reads using MiXCR and keeps one entry per CDR3 protein. The sample shows roughly 420,000 distinct CDR3 sequences, approximately 13% of them seen only once. This clonotype occurred many times.

The specimen sequenced was blood. V usage is TRBV28 and J usage is TRBJ2-1; D possibly matches TRBD1 or TRBD2 (6 bases each). The source of this sequence is a woman aged 18-29 years with Graves' hyperthyroidism. The CDR3 nucleotides read TGTGCCAGCAGTTCTTATGGTCGGGGGCAGGGAGTCCATGAGCAGTTCTTC. Translating it yields CASSSYGRGQGVHEQFF.